The rows below give T cell receptor beta chains drawn from one sample of a study of post-analysis software for immune sequencing data. A single record per CDR3 protein comes from TCRdb applying MiXCR to the PCR reads. The table has 400,000 to 500,000 distinct CDR3 sequences, 35% to 45% seen once. Specimen: blood. Receptor source: a girl between 2 and 10 years old with multiple sclerosis. The CDR3 runs from the conserved cysteine through the conserved F or W. A D gene is named only where the DNA matches it firmly. Clone size, where shown, is once, few, many, or a class for clones that have expanded.

d_gene	abundance	v_gene	j_gene	CDR3aa	CDR3nt
.	many	TRBV10-3	TRBJ2-3	CAISESTDTQYF	TGTGCCATCAGTGAGTCGACAGATACGCAGTATTTT
TRBD1	once	TRBV5-6	TRBJ1-1	CASSPGTGSLTEAFF	TGTGCCAGCAGCCCGGGGACAGGGTCTCTAACTGAAGCTTTCTTT
.	.	TRBV7-8	TRBJ1-2	CASSLGPDGVMGGYTF	TGTGCCAGCAGCTTAGGCCCTGACGGGGTGATGGGGGGCTACACCTTC
TRBD1	.	TRBV20-1	TRBJ2-7	CSARGDRGMCEQYF	TGCAGTGCTAGAGGGGACAGGGGCATGTGCGAGCAGTACTTC
TRBD1	few	TRBV9	TRBJ2-7	CASSVAGGQGVYEQYF	TGTGCCAGCAGCGTAGCAGGAGGACAGGGGGTATACGAGCAGTACTTC
.	.	TRBV13	TRBJ2-3	CASSLDKRRADTQYF	TGTGCCAGCAGCTTAGACAAACGGCGTGCAGATACGCAGTATTTT
.	few	TRBV7-2	TRBJ1-5	CASSLGSRQPQHF	TGTGCCAGCAGCTTAGGTAGCCGTCAGCCCCAGCATTTT
.	.	TRBV29-1	TRBJ1-1	CSALISDTEAFF	TGCAGCGCCCTGATCTCAGATACTGAAGCTTTCTTT
.	.	TRBV12-3/TRBV12-4	TRBJ1-1	CASRSYWGENTEAFF	TGTGCCAGCAGATCCTATTGGGGGGAGAACACTGAAGCTTTCTTT
TRBD2	few	TRBV20-1	TRBJ2-7	CSARDSSARIAGGGEQYF	TGCAGTGCTAGAGATAGTTCAGCCCGGATAGCGGGAGGTGGCGAGCAGTACTTC
.	few	TRBV29-1	TRBJ2-5	CSVGAGLQETQYF	TGCAGCGTTGGGGCCGGGCTACAAGAGACCCAGTACTTC
TRBD1	.	TRBV5-1	TRBJ2-7	CASSLGQGRGYEQYF	TGCGCCAGCAGCTTGGGACAGGGACGAGGCTACGAGCAGTACTTC
.	.	TRBV5-1	TRBJ2-7	CASSPQGGSYEQYF	TGCGCCAGCAGCCCGCAGGGGGGCTCCTACGAGCAGTACTTC
TRBD2	.	TRBV4-2	TRBJ2-1	CASSQSGTSAYNEQFF	TGTGCCAGCAGCCAATCCGGGACTAGCGCTTACAATGAGCAGTTCTTC